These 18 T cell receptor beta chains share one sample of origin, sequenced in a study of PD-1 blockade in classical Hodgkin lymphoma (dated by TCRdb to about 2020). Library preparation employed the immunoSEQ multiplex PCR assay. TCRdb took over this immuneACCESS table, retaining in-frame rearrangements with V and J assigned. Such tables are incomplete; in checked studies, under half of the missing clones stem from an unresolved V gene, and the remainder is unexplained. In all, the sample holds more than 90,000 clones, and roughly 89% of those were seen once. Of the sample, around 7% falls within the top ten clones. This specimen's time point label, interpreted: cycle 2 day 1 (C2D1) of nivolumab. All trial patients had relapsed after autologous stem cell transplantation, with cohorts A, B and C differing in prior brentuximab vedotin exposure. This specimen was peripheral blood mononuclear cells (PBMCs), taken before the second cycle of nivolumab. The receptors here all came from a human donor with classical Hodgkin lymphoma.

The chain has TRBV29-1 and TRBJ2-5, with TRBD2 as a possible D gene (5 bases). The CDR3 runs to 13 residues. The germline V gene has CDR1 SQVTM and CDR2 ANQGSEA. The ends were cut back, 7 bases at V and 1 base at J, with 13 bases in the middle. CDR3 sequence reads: CSALSGSQETQYF. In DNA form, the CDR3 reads TGCAGCGCCCTATCGGGGTCCCAAGAGACCCAGTACTTC.

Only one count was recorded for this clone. CDR3 bases: TGTGCCAGCAGCGCCGACAGGGTCCCTGGAAACACCATATATTTT. Translated: CASSADRVPGNTIYF. The rearrangement uses TRBV9 and TRBJ1-3; 7 nucleotides agree with TRBD1. Germline CDR1 and CDR2: SGDLS and YYNGEE. The CDR3 runs 15 residues. J lost 2 bases, V lost 3 bases, and 5 bases had no gene match.

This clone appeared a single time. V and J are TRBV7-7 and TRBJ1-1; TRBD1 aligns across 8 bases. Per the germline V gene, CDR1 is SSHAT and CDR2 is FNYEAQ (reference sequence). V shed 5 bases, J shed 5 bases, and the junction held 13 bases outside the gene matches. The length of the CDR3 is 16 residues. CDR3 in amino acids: CASSLDFQGARTEAFF. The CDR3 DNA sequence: TGTGCCAGCAGCCTAGACTTTCAGGGGGCGCGTACTGAAGCTTTCTTT.

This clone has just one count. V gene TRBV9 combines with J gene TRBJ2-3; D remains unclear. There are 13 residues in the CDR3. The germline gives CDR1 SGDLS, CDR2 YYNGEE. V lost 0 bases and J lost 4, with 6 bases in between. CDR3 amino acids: CASSVVDPDTQYF. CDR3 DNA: TGTGCCAGCAGCGTAGTGGACCCAGATACGCAGTATTTT.

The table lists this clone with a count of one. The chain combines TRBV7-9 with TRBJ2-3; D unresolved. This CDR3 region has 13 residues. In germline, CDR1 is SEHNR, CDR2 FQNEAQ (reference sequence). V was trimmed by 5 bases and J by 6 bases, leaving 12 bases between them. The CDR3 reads CASSLLLGDTQYF. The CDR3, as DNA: TGTGCCAGCAGCCTACTGCTGGGGGATACGCAGTATTTT.

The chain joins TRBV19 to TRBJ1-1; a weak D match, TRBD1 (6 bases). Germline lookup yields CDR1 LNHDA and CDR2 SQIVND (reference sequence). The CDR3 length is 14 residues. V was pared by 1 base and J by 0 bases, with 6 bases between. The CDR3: CASSIGQVNTEAFF. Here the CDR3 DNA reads TGTGCCAGTAGTATAGGACAGGTGAACACTGAAGCTTTCTTT.

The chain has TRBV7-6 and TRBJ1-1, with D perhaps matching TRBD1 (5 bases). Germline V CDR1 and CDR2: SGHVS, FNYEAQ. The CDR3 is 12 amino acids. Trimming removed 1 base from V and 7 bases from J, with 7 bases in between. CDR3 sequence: CASSLVGREAFF. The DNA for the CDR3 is TGTGCCAGCAGCTTAGTGGGGCGTGAAGCTTTCTTT. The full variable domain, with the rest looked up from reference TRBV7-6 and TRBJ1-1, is GAGVSQSPRYKVTKRGQDVALRCDPISGHVSLYWYRQALGQGPEFLTYFNYEAQQDKSGLPNDRFSAERPEGSISTLTIQRTEQRDSAMYRCASSLVGREAFFGQGTRLTVV.

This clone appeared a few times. The CDR3 nucleotides read TGTGCCAGCAGCTTAGCCCCCGGGACAGCCTACGAGCAGTACTTC. Translating it yields CASSLAPGTAYEQYF. V and J are TRBV7-2 and TRBJ2-7; 7 bases are a match to TRBD1. Per germline, CDR1 SGHTA and CDR2 FQGNSA. The CDR3 is 15 residues long. The trim removed 0 bases at V and 2 bases at J, leaving 4 bases unmatched. The full variable domain, with the rest looked up from reference TRBV7-2 and TRBJ2-7, is GAGVSQSPSNKVTEKGKDVELRCDPISGHTALYWYRQSLGQGLEFLIYFQGNSAPDKSGLPSDRFSAERTGGSVSTLTIQRTQQEDSAVYLCASSLAPGTAYEQYFGPGTRLTVT.

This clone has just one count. The CDR3 DNA is TGCGCCAGCAGTCAATCTACAGGGCGCCATCAGCGGGAGACCCAGTACTTC. As protein: CASSQSTGRHQRETQYF. V gene TRBV23-1 combines with J gene TRBJ2-5, with D maybe TRBD1 (6 bases). TRBV23-1 belongs to the ORF category, with a function that is uncertain. The CDR3 totals 17 residues. V lost 0 bases and J 5 bases, leaving 19 bases between the germline ends.

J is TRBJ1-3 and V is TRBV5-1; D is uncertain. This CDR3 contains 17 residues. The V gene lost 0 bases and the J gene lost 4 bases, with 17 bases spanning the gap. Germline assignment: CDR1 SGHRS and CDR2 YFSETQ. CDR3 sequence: CASSLAETQPRGNTIYF. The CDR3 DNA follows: TGCGCCAGCAGCTTGGCCGAGACCCAACCGAGGGGAAACACCATATATTTT.

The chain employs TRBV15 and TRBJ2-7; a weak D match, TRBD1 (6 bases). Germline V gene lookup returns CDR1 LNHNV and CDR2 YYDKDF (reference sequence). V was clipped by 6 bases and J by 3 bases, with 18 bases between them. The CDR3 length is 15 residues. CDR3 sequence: CATSSDPQGRYEQYF. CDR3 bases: TGTGCCACCAGTAGCGACCCGCAGGGGCGCTACGAGCAGTACTTC.

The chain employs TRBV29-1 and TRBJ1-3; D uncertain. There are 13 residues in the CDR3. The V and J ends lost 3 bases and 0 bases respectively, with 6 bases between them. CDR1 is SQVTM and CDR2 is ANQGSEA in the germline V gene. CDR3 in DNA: TGCAGCGTTGAGGCTGCCTCTGGAAACACCATATATTTT. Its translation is CSVEAASGNTIYF.

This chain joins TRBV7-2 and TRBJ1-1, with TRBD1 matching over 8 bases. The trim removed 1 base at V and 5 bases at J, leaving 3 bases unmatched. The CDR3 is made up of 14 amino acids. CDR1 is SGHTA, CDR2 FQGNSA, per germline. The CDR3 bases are TGTGCCAGCAGCTTAGATGGACAGGGTACTGAAGCTTTCTTT. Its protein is CASSLDGQGTEAFF.

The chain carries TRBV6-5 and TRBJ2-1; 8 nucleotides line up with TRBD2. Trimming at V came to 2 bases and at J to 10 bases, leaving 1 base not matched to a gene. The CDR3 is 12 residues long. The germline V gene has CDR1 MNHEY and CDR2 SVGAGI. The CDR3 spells CASSYSGREQFF. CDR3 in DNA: TGTGCCAGCAGTTACAGCGGGAGAGAGCAGTTCTTC.

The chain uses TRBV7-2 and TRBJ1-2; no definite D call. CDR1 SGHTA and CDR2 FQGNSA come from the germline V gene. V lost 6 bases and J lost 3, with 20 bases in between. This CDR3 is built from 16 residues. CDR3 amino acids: CASSPPGPLRYYGYTF. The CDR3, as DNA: TGTGCCAGCAGTCCTCCTGGACCGCTCAGATACTATGGCTACACCTTC.

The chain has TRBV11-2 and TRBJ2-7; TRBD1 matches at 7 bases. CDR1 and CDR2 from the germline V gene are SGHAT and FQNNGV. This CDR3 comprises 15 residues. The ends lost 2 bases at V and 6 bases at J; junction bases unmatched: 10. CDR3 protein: CASSLLDRVVVEQYF. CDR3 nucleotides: TGTGCCAGCAGCTTACTCGACAGGGTGGTAGTCGAGCAGTACTTC. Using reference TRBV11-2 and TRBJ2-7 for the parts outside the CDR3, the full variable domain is EAGVAQSPRYKIIEKRQSVAFWCNPISGHATLYWYQQILGQGPKLLIQFQNNGVVDDSQLPKDRFSAERLKGVDSTLKIQPAKLEDSAVYLCASSLLDRVVVEQYFGPGTRLTVT.

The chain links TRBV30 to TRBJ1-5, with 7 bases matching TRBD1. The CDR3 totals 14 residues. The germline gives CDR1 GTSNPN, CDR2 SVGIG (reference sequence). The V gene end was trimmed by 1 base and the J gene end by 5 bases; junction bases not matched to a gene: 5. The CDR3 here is CAWSGGQIYQPQHF. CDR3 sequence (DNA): TGTGCCTGGAGTGGGGGACAGATCTATCAGCCCCAGCATTTT.

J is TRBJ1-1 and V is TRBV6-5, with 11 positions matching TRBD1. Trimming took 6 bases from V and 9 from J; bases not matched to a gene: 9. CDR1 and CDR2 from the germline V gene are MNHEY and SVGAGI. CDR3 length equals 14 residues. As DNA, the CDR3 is TGTGCCAGCAGGGACAGGGGGCGCGGCGGGAAAGCTTTCTTT. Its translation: CASRDRGRGGKAFF.